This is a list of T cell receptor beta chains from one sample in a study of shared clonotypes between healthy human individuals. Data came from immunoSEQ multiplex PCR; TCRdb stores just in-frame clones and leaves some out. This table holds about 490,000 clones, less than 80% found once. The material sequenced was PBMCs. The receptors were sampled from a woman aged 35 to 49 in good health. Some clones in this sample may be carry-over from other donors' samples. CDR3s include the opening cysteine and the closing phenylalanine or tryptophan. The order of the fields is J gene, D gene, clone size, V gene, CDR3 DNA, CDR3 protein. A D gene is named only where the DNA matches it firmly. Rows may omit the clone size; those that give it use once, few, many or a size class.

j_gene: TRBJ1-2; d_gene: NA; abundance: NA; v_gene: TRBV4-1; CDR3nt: TGCGCCAGCAGCCCTCTCGCCGGAAACTATGGCTACACCTTC; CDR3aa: CASSPLAGNYGYTF
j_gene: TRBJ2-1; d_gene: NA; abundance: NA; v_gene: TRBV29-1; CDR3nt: TGCAGCGTTAGACAGGGCGCGGGAGAGCAGTTCTTC; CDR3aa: CSVRQGAGEQFF
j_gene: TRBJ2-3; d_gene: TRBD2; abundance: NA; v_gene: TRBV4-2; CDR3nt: TGTGCCAGCAGCCAAGCGGGCGGGAGTGCGGTAGATACGCAGTATTTT; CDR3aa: CASSQAGGSAVDTQYF
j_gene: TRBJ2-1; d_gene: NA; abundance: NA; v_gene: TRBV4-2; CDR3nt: TGTGCCAGCAGCTCATCCCGCCTAGCGTCCTCCAATGAGCAGTTCTTC; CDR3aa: CASSSSRLASSNEQFF
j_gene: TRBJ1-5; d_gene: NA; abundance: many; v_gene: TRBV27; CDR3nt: TGTGCCAGCACTATAACCGGGGGTGGTTCTCAGCCCCAGCATTTT; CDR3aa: CASTITGGGSQPQHF
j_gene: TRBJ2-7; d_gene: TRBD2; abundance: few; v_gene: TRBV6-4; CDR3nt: TGTGCCAGCAGTGACGGTTCAGCGGGGGAGCAGTACTTC; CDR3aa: CASSDGSAGEQYF
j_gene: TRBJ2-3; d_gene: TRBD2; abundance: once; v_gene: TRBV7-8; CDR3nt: TGTGCCAGCAGCTTAGGTAGGACTAGCGGTACAGATACGCAGTATTTT; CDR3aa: CASSLGRTSGTDTQYF
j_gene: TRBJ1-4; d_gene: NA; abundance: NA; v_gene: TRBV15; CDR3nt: TGTGCCACCAGCAGGGGTTTTGAAAGGGCGACTAATGAAAAACTGTTTTTT; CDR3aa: CATSRGFERATNEKLFF
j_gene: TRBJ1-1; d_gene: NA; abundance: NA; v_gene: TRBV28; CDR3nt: TGTGCCAGCAACCCCGGGGTGGGAACTGAAGCTTTCTTT; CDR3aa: CASNPGVGTEAFF
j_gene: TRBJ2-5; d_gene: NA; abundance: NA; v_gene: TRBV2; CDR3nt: TGTGCCAGCAGTCCCCTGGAGGTGGGGCTTGAGACCCAGTACTTC; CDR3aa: CASSPLEVGLETQYF
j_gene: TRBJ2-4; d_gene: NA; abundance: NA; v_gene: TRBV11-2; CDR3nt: TGTGCCAGCAGCCCTACCTTAGCCAAAAACATTCAGTACTTC; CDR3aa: CASSPTLAKNIQYF
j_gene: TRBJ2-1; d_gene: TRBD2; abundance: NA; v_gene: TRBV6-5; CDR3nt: TGTGCCACCGGTAGCGGGAGGTGGAATGAGCAGTTCTTC; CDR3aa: CATGSGRWNEQFF
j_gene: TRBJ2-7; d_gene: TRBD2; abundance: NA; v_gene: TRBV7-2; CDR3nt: TGTGCCAGCAGCACGGGACTAGCGGGAGATGGGTACGAGCAGTACTTC; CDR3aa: CASSTGLAGDGYEQYF
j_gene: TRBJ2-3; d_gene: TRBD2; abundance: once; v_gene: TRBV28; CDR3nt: TGTGCCAGACGGACTAGCGGGAGGGCGGAATATACGCAGTATTTT; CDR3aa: CARRTSGRAEYTQYF
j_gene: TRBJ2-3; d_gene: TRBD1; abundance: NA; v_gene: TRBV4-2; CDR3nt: TGTGCCAGCAGCCAAGATAGGGGGCGAGAGCTGGCAGATACGCAGTATTTT; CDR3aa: CASSQDRGRELADTQYF
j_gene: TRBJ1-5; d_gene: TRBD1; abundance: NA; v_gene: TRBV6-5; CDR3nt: TGTGCCAGCAGGCCCGACAGGGGGCATCAGCCCCAGCATTTT; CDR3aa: CASRPDRGHQPQHF
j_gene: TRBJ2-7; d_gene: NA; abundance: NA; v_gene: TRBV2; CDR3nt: TGTGCCAGCAGGGACGGGGAGTTCTCCTACGAGCAGTACTTC; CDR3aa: CASRDGEFSYEQYF
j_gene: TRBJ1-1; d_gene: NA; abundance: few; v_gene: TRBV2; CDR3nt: TGTGCCAGCACCTACCGACAGGATTTCACTGAAGCTTTCTTT; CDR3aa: CASTYRQDFTEAFF
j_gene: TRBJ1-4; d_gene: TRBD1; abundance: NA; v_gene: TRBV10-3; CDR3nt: TGTGCCATCAGGGCTGACAGGGAAGGTGAAAAACTGTTTTTT; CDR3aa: CAIRADREGEKLFF
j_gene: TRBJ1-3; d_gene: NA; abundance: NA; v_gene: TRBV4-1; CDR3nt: TGCGCCAGCAGCCAAGTATCGGAAGGAAACACCATATATTTT; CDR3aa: CASSQVSEGNTIYF
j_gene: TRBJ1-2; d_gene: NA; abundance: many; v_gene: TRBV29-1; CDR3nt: TGCAGCGTTGAAGAATTAATGGGGGAACGTGGTGGCTACACCTTC; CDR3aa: CSVEELMGERGGYTF
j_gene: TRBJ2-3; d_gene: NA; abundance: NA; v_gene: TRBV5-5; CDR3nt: TGTGCCAGCAGCTATCTCCGGGATTACACAGATACGCAGTATTTT; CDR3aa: CASSYLRDYTDTQYF
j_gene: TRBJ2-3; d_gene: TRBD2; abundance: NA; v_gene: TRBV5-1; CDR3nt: TGCGCCAGCAGCACAGGACTAGCGGGAAGCACAGATACGCAGTATTTT; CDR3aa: CASSTGLAGSTDTQYF
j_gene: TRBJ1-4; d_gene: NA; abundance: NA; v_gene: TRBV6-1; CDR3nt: TGTGCCAGCAGTGAATGGTTAGGGATGAATGAAAAACTGTTTTTT; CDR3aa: CASSEWLGMNEKLFF
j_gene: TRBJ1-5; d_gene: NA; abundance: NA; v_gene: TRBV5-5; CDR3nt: TGTGCCAGCAGCTTTGAGGGCAGGAGCAATCAGCCCCAGCATTTT; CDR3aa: CASSFEGRSNQPQHF
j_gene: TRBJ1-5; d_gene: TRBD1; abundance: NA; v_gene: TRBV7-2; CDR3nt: TGTGCCAGGACAGGGGGCGGTCAGCCCCAGCATTTT; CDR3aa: CARTGGGQPQHF
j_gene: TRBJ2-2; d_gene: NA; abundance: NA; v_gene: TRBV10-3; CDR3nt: TGTGCCGGGGGCGGACGGGACACCGGGGAGCTGTTTTTT; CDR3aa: CAGGGRDTGELFF
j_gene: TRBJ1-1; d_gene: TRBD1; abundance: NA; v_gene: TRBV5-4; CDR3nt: TGTGCCAGCAGCCCCCGGGGGGACAGGGGCTCTGAAGCTTTCTTT; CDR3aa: CASSPRGDRGSEAFF
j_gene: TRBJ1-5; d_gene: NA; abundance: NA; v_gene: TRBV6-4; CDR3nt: TGTGCCAGCAGTGTTTGGGACAAGGGGGACTGGAGCAATCAGCCCCAGCATTTT; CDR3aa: CASSVWDKGDWSNQPQHF
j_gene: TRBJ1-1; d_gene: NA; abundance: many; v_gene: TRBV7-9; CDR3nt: TGTGCCAGCAGCTTAATGTCTGGGGGGCGGACTGAAGCTTTCTTT; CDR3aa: CASSLMSGGRTEAFF
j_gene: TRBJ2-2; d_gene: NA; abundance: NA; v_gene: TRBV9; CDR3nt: TGTGCCAGCAGCGTAGGCGGAAAGTCCACCGGGGAGCTGTTTTTT; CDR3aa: CASSVGGKSTGELFF
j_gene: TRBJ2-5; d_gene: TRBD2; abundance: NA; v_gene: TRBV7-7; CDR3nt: TGTGCTAGCAGTATAGCGGGAGAAGAGACCCAGTACTTC; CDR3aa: CASSIAGEETQYF
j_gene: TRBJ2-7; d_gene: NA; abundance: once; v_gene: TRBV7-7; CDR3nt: TGTGCCAGCAGCCTCGGACTAGGGGGAGTACACGAGCAGTACTTC; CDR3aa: CASSLGLGGVHEQYF
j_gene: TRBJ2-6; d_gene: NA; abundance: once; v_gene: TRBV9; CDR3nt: TGTGCCAGCAGCGTCCGAGAAGGGAACTCTGGGGCCAACGTCCTGACTTTC; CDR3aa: CASSVREGNSGANVLTF
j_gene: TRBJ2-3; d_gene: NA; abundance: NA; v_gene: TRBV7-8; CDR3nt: TGTGCCAGCAGTCCTTCTAGCACAGATACGCAGTATTTT; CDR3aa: CASSPSSTDTQYF
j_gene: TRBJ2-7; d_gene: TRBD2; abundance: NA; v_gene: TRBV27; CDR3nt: TGTGCCAGCAGTAACCCCGTGACTAGCGGGAGGTTCCACGAGCAGTACTTC; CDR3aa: CASSNPVTSGRFHEQYF